The 5 T cell receptor beta chains below all came from one sample that was sequenced in a study of cytomegalovirus exposure and HLA in healthy donors. Vbeta (60) and Jbeta (13) primers were used in the PCR. Clones were read by immunoSEQ multiplex PCR, and TCRdb kept only the in-frame ones, dropping some. In the table there are tens of thousands of clones, around three quarters of which are singletons. Sequencing was done on a sample of PBMCs. These receptors originate from a woman aged 55 to 70 in good health and CMV-seropositive.

This chain joins TRBV19 and TRBJ1-1, with D maybe TRBD1 (5 bases). This CDR3 contains 13 residues. V was clipped by 11 bases and J by 6 bases, with 19 bases between them. CDR1 is LNHDA and CDR2 is SQIVND in the germline V gene (reference sequence). The CDR3 loop is CASRRAGTSEAFF. CDR3 sequence (DNA): TGTGCCTCGAGGAGGGCAGGGACCTCTGAAGCTTTCTTT.

The chain carries TRBV10-1 and TRBJ1-2; D is ambiguous. The V end lost 3 bases, the J end lost 2 bases, and 7 bases lay between the germline ends. The germline CDR1 and CDR2 sequences are WNHNN and SYGVQD (reference sequence). CDR3 length equals 13 residues. CDR3 bases: TGCGCCAGCAGTGAATCATCAAACTATGGCTACACCTTC. Residues: CASSESSNYGYTF.

The V and J genes are TRBV6-1 and TRBJ1-1; 8 bases align to TRBD1. Trimming cost V 5 bases and J 4 bases; bases outside gene matches: 9. Looked up from germline, CDR1 is MNHNS and CDR2 is SASEGT. This CDR3 is built from 15 residues. CDR3 amino acids: CASSKGQGLGTEAFF. The CDR3 DNA is TGTGCCAGCAGTAAAGGACAGGGTTTGGGCACTGAAGCTTTCTTT.

On this clone itself: This specimen includes other DNA sequences encoding the same CDR3. The chain combines TRBV19 with TRBJ1-1; 8 bases are a match to TRBD1. CDR3 length: 14 amino acids. Germline CDR1 is LNHDA and CDR2 is SQIVND (reference sequence). The V gene end was trimmed by 1 base and the J gene end by 3 bases; junction bases not matched to a gene: 1. Here the CDR3 reads CASSIGQGYTEAFF. The CDR3 coding sequence is TGTGCCAGTAGTATAGGACAGGGGTACACTGAAGCTTTCTTT.

V usage is TRBV6-5 and J usage is TRBJ1-1, with TRBD1 identical over 7 bases. Germline CDR1 is MNHEY and CDR2 is SVGAGI. The CDR3 length is 11 residues. The ends lost 6 bases at V and 11 bases at J; junction bases unmatched: 6. The DNA for the CDR3 is TGTGCCAGCAGACAGGGGTCTACGGCTTTCTTT. This encodes CASRQGSTAFF.